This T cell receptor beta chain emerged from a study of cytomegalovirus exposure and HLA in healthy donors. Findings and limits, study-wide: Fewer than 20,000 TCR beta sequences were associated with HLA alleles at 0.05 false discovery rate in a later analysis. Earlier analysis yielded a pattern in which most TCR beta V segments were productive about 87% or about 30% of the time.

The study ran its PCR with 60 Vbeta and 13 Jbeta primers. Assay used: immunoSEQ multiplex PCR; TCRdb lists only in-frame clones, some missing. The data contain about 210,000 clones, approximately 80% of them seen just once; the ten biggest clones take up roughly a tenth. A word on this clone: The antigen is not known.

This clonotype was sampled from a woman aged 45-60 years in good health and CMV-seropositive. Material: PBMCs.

The CDR3 bases are TGTGCCAGCAGCAAGGGACAGGGGGCGACTGAAGCTTTCTTT. It codes for CASSKGQGATEAFF. The chain has TRBV11-3 and TRBJ1-1, with 12 bases identical to TRBD1. This CDR3 comprises 14 residues. From germline, CDR1 is SGHNT and CDR2 YENEEA. V lost 5 bases, J lost 5 bases, and 3 bases stayed unmatched.